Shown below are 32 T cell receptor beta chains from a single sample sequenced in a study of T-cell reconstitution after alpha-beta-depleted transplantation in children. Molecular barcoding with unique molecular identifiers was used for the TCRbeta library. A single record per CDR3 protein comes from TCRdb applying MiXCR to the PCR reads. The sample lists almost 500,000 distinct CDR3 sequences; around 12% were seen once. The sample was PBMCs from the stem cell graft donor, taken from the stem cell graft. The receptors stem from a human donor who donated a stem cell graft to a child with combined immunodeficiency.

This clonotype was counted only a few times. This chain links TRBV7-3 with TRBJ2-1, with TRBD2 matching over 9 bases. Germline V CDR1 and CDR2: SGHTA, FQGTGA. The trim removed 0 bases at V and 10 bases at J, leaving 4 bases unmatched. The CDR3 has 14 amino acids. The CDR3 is CASSLTPLAGEQFF. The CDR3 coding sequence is TGTGCCAGCAGCTTAACGCCCCTAGCGGGAGAGCAGTTCTTC.

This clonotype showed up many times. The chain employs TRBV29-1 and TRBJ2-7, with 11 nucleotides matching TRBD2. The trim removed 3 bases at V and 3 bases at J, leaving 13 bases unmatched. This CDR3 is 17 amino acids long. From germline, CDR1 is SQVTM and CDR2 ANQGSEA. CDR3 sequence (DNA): TGCAGCGTTGATGGGACTAGCGGCCCCGGAGCGGGCTACGAGCAGTACTTC. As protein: CSVDGTSGPGAGYEQYF.

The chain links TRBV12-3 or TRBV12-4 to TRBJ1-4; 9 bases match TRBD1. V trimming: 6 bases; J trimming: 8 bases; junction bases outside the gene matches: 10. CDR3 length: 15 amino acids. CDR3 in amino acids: CASRPTGGRAEKLFF. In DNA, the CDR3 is TGTGCCAGCAGACCTACAGGGGGCAGAGCGGAAAAACTGTTTTTT.

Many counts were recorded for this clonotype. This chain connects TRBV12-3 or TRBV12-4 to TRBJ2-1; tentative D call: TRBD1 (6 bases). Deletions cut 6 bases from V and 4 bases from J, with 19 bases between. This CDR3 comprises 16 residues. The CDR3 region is CASRGNRVGVYNEQFF. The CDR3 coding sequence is TGTGCCAGCAGGGGAAACAGGGTTGGGGTTTACAATGAGCAGTTCTTC.

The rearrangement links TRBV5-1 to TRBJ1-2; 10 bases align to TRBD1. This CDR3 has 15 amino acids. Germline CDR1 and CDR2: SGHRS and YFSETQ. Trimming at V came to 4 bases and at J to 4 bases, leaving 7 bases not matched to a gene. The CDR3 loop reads CASSGTGAVIYGYTF. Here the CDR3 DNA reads TGCGCCAGCAGCGGGACAGGGGCCGTTATCTATGGCTACACCTTC.

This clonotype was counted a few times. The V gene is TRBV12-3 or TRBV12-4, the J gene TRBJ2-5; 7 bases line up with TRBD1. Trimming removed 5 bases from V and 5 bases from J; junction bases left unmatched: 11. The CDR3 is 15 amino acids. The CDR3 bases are TGTGCCAGCAGTGGGGGACAGAGTAAAAGGGAGACCCAGTACTTC. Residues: CASSGGQSKRETQYF.

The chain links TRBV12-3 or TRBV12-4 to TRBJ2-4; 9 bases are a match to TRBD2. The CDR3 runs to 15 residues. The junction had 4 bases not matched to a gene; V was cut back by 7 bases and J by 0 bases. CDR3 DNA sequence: TGTGCCAGCACCTCTAGCGGGATAGCCAAAAACATTCAGTACTTC. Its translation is CASTSSGIAKNIQYF.

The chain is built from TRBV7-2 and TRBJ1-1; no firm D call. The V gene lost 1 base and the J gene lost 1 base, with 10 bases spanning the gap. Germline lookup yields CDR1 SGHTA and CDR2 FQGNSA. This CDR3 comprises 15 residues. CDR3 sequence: CASSLVGQENTEAFF. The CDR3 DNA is TGTGCCAGCAGCTTAGTTGGCCAGGAGAACACTGAAGCTTTCTTT.

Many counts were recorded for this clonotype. Here the CDR3 DNA reads TGTGCCAGTAGTATTAGGCCAGACAATGAGCAGTTCTTC. Its translation is CASSIRPDNEQFF. The chain is built from TRBV19 and TRBJ2-1; D is unclear. Germline loops: CDR1 LNHDA, CDR2 SQIVND (reference sequence). V gave up 3 bases and J gave up 5 bases, with 8 bases separating them. This CDR3 comprises 13 residues.

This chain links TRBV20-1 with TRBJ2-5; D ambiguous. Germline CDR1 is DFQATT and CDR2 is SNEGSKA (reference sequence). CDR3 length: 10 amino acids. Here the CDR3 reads CSAGDGTQYF. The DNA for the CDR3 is TGCAGCGCTGGTGACGGTACCCAGTACTTC.

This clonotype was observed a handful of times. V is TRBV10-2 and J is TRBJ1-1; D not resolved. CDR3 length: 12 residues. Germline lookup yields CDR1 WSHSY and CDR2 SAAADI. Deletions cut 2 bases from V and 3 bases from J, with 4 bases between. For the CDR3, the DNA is TGCGCCAGCAGTGAGGGGCACACTGAAGCTTTCTTT. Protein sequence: CASSEGHTEAFF.

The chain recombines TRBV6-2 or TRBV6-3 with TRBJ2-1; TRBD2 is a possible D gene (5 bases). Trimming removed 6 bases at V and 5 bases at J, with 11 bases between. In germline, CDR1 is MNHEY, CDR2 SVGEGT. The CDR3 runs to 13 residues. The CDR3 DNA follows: TGTGCCAGCAGCAGACTACAGAACAATGAGCAGTTCTTC. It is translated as CASSRLQNNEQFF.

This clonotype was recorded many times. CDR3 bases: TGTGCCAGCAGCCAAGGGCCAGCCGTTTTTACAGATACGCAGTATTTT. This translates into CASSQGPAVFTDTQYF. J is TRBJ2-3 and V is TRBV14; D gene uncertain. The CDR3 spans 16 residues. Germline assignment: CDR1 SGHDN and CDR2 FVKESK. V gave up 1 base and J gave up 3 bases, with 14 bases separating them.

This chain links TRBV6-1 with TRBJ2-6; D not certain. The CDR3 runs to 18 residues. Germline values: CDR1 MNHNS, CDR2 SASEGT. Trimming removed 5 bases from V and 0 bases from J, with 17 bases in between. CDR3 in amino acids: CASSPTYHPPSGANVLTF. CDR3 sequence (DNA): TGTGCCAGCAGTCCCACCTACCATCCCCCCTCTGGGGCCAACGTCCTGACTTTC.

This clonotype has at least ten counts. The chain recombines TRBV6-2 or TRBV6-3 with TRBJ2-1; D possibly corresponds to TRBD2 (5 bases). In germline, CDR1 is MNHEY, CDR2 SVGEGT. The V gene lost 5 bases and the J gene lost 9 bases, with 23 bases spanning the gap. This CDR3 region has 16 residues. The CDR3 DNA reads TGTGCCAGCAGTCCCAGTCAACTAGGGCCCTGGGGTGAGCAGTTCTTC. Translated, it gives CASSPSQLGPWGEQFF.

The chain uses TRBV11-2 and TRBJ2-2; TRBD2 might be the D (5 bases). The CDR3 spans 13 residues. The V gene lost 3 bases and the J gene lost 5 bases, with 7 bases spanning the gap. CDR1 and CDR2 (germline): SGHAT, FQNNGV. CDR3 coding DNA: TGTGCCAGCAGCTTTGGGGAGACCGGGGAGCTGTTTTTT. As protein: CASSFGETGELFF. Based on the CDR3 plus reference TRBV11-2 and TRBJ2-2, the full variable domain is EAGVAQSPRYKIIEKRQSVAFWCNPISGHATLYWYQQILGQGPKLLIQFQNNGVVDDSQLPKDRFSAERLKGVDSTLKIQPAKLEDSAVYLCASSFGETGELFFGEGSRLTVL.

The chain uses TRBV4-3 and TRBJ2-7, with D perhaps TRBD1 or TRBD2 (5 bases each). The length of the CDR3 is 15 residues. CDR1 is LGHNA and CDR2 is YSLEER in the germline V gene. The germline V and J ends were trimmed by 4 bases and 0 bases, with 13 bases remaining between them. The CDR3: CASSLFPGTSYEQYF. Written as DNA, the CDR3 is TGCGCCAGCAGCCTATTCCCAGGGACCTCCTACGAGCAGTACTTC.

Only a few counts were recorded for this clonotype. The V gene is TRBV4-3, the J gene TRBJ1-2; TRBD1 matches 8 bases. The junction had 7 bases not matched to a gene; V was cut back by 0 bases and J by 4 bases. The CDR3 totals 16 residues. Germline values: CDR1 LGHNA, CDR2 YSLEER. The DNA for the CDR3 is TGCGCCAGCAGCCAAGAGGCAGGGGGCCCCTTCTATGGCTACACCTTC. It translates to CASSQEAGGPFYGYTF.

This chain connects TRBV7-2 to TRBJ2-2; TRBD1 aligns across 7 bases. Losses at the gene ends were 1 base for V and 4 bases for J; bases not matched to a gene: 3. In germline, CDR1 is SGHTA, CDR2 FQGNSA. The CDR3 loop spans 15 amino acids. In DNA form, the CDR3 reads TGTGCCAGCAGCTTAGTGACAGGGATCACCGGGGAGCTGTTTTTT. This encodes CASSLVTGITGELFF. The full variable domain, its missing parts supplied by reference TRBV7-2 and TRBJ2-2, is GAGVSQSPSNKVTEKGKDVELRCDPISGHTALYWYRQSLGQGLEFLIYFQGNSAPDKSGLPSDRFSAERTGGSVSTLTIQRTQQEDSAVYLCASSLVTGITGELFFGEGSRLTVL.

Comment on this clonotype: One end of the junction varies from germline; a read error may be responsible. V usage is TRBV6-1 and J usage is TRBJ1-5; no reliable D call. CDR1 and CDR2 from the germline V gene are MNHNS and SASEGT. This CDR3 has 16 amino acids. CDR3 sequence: CASGEPGLRPNQPQHF. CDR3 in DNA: TGTGCCAGCGGTGAACCGGGCCTGAGACCCAATCAGCCCCAGCATTTT.

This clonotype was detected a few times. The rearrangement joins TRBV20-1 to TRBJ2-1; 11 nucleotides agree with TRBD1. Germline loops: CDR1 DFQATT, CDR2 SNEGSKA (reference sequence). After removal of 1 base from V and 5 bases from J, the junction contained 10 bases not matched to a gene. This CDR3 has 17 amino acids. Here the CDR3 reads CSARAQYRDRGDNEQFF. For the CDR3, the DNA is TGCAGTGCTAGAGCCCAATACCGGGACAGGGGGGACAATGAGCAGTTCTTC.

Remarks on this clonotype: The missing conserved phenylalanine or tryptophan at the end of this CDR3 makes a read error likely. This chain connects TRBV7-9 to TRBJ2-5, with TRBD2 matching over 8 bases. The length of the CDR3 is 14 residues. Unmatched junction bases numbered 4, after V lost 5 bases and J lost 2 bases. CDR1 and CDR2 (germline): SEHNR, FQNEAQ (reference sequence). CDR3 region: CASSILAEQETQYV. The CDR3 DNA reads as TGTGCCAGCAGCATACTAGCGGAGCAAGAGACCCAGTACGTC.

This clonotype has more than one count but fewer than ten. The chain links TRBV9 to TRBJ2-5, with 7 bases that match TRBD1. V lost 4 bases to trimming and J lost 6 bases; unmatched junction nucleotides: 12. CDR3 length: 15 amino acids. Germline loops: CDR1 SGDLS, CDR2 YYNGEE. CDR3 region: CASSPGDSAIQTQYF. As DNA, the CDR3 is TGTGCCAGCAGCCCAGGGGACAGTGCGATCCAGACCCAGTACTTC. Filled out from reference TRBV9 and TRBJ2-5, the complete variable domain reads DSGVTQTPKHLITATGQRVTLRCSPRSGDLSVYWYQQSLDQGLQFLIQYYNGEERAKGNILERFSAQQFPDLHSELNLSSLELGDSALYFCASSPGDSAIQTQYFGPGTRLLVL.

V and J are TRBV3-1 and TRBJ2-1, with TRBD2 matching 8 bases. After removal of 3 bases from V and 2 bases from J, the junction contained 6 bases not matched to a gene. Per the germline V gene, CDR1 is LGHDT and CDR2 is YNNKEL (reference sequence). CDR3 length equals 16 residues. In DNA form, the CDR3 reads TGTGCCAGCAGCCACCGGGGACTAGGACCCTACAATGAGCAGTTCTTC. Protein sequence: CASSHRGLGPYNEQFF.

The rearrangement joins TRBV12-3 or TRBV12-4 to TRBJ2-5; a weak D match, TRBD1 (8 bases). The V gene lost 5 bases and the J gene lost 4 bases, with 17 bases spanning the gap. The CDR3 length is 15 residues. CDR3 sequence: CASSVEQGGLETQYF. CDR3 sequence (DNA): TGTGCCAGCAGTGTAGAACAGGGGGGGTTAGAGACCCAGTACTTC.

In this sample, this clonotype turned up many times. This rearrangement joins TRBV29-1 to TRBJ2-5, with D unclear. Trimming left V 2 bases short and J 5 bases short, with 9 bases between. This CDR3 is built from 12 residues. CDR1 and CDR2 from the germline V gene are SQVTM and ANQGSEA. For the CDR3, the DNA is TGCAGCGTTGAACTGGTAGGGGAGACCCAGTACTTC. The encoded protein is CSVELVGETQYF.

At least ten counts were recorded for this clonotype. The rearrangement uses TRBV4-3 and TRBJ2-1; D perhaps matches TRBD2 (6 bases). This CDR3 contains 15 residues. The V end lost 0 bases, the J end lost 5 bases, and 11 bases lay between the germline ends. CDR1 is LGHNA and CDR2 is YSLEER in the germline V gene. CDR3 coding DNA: TGCGCCAGCAGCCAAGAGGGCGGAGGGGACAATGAGCAGTTCTTC. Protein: CASSQEGGGDNEQFF.

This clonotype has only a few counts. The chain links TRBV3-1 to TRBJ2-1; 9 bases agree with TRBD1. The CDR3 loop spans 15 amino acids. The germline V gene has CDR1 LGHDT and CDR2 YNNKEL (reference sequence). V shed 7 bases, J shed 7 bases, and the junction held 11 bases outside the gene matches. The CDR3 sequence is CASILGQGLGNEQFF. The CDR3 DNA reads TGTGCCAGCATCTTAGGACAGGGGTTGGGAAATGAGCAGTTCTTC.

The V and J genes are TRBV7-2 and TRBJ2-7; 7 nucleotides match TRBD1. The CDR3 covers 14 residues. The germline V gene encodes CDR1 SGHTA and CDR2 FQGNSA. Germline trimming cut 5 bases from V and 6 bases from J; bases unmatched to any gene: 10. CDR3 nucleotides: TGTGCCAGCAGCCCCCGACAGGGCCAGGGCGAGCAGTACTTC. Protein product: CASSPRQGQGEQYF. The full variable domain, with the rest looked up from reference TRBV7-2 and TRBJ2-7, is GAGVSQSPSNKVTEKGKDVELRCDPISGHTALYWYRQSLGQGLEFLIYFQGNSAPDKSGLPSDRFSAERTGGSVSTLTIQRTQQEDSAVYLCASSPRQGQGEQYFGPGTRLTVT.

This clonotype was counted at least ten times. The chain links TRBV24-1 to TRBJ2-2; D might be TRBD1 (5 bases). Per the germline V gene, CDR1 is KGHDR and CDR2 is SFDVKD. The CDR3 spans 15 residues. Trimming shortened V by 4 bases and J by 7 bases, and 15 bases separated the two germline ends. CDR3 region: CATSDDSSVDGELFF. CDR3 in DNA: TGTGCCACCAGTGACGACAGTTCCGTGGACGGGGAGCTGTTTTTT.

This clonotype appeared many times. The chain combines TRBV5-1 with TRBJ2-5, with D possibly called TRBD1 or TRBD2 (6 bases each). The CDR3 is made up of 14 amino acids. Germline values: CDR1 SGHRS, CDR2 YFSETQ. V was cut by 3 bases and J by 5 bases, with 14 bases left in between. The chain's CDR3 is CASSSFTGRETQYF. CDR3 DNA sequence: TGCGCCAGCAGCTCCTTTACAGGGAGGGAGACCCAGTACTTC.

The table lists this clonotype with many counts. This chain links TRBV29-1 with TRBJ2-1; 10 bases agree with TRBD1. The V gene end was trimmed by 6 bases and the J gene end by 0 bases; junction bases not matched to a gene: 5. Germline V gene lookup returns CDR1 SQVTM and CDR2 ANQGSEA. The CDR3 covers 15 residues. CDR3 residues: CSVGDRGHSYNEQFF. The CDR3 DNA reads TGCAGCGTGGGGGACAGGGGTCACTCCTACAATGAGCAGTTCTTC.